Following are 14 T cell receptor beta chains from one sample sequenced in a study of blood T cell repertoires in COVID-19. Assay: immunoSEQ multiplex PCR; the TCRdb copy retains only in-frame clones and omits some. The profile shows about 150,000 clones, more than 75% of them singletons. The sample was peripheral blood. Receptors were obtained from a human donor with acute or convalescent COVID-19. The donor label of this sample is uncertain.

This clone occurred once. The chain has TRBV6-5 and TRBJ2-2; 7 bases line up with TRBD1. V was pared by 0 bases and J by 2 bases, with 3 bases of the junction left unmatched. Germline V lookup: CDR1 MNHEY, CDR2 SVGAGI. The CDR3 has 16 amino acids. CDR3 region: CASSYSTGTNTGELFF. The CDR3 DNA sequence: TGTGCCAGCAGTTACTCGACAGGGACAAACACCGGGGAGCTGTTTTTT.

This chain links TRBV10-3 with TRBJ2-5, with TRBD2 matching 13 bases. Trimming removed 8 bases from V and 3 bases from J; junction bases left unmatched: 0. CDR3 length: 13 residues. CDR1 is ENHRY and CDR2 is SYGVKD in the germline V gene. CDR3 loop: CAIGTSGKETQYF. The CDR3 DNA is TGTGCCATCGGGACTAGCGGGAAAGAGACCCAGTACTTC.

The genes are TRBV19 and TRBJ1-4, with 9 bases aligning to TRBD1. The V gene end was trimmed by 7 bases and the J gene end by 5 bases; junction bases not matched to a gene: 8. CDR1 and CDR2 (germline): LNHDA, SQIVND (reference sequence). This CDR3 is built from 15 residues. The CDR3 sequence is CASTSTGTGNEKLFF. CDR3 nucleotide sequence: TGTGCCAGTACATCGACCGGGACAGGGAATGAAAAACTGTTTTTT. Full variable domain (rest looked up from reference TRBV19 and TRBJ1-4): DGGITQSPKYLFRKEGQNVTLSCEQNLNHDAMYWYRQDPGQGLRLIYYSQIVNDFQKGDIAEGYSVSREKKESFPLTVTSAQKNPTAFYLCASTSTGTGNEKLFFGSGTQLSVL.

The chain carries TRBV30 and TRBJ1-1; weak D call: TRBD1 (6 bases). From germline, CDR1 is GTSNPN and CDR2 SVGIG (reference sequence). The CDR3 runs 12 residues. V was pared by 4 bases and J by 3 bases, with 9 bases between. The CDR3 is CAWTDSDTEAFF. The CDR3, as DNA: TGTGCCTGGACGGACAGCGACACTGAAGCTTTCTTT.

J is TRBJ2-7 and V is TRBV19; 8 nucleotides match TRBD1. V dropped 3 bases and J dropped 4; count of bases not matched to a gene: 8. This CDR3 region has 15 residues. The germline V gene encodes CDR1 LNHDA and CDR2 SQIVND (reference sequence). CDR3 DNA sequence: TGTGCCAGTAGTATCATCTACCAGGGGGCGTACGAGCAGTACTTC. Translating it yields CASSIIYQGAYEQYF.

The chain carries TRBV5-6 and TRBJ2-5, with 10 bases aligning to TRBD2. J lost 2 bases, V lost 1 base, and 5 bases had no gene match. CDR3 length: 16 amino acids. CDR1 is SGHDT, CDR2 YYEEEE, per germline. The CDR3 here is CASSLLGTSAQETQYF. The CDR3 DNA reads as TGTGCCAGCAGCTTGTTAGGGACTAGCGCTCAAGAGACCCAGTACTTC. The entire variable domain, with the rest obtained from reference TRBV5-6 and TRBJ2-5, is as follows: DAGVTQSPTHLIKTRGQQVTLRCSPKSGHDTVSWYQQALGQGPQFIFQYYEEEERQRGNFPDRFSGHQFPNYSSELNVNALLLGDSALYLCASSLLGTSAQETQYFGPGTRLLVL.

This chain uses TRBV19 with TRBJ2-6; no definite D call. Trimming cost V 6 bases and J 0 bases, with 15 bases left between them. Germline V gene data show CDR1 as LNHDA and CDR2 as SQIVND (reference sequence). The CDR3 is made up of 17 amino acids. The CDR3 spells CASSPGYSYSGANVLTF. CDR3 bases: TGTGCCAGTAGCCCAGGCTACAGCTACTCTGGGGCCAACGTCCTGACTTTC. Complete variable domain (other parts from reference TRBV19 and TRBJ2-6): DGGITQSPKYLFRKEGQNVTLSCEQNLNHDAMYWYRQDPGQGLRLIYYSQIVNDFQKGDIAEGYSVSREKKESFPLTVTSAQKNPTAFYLCASSPGYSYSGANVLTFGAGSRLTVL.

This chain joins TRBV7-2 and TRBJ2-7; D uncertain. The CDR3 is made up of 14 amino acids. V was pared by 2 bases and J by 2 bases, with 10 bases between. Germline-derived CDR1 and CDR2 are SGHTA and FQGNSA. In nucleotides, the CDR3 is TGTGCCAGCAGCTTAAGCCCCTATCCCTACGAGCAGTACTTC. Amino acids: CASSLSPYPYEQYF.

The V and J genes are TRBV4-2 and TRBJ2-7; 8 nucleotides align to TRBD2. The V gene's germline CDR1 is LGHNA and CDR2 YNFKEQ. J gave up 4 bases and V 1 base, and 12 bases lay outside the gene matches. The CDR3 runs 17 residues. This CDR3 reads CASSQVGGRGGAYEQYF. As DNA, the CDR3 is TGTGCCAGCAGCCAAGTGGGAGGACGGGGGGGAGCGTACGAGCAGTACTTC.

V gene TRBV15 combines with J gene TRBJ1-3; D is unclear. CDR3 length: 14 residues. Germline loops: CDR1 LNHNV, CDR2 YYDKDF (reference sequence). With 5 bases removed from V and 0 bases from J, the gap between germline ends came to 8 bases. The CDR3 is CATSSGSSGNTIYF. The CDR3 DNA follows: TGTGCCACCAGCTCAGGAAGCTCTGGAAACACCATATATTTT.

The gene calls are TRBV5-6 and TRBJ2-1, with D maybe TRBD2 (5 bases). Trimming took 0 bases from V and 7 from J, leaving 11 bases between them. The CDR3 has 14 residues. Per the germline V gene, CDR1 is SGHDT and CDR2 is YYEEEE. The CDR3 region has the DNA TGTGCCAGCAGCTTGGGCCCGGGGATGAATGAGCAGTTCTTC. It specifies CASSLGPGMNEQFF.

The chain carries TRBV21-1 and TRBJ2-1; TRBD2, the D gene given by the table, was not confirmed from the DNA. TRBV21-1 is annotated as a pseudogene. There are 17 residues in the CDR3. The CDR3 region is CASSTYSGGPAYNEQFF. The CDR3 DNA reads TGTGCCAGCAGCACCTATAGCGGGGGGCCGGCCTACAATGAGCAGTTCTTC.

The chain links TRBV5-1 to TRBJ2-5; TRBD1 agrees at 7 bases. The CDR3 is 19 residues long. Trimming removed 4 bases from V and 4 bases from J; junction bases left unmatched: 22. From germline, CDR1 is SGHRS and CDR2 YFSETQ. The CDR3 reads CASSPLGTEKRGARETQYF. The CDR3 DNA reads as TGCGCCAGCAGCCCCCTCGGGACAGAAAAAAGGGGAGCGAGAGAGACCCAGTACTTC.

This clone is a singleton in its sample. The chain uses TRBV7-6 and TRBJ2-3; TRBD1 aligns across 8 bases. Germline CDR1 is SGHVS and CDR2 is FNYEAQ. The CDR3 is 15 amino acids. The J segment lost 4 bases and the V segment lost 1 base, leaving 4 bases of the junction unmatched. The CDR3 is CASSLVQGAADTQYF. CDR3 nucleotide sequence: TGTGCCAGCAGCTTAGTGCAGGGGGCGGCAGATACGCAGTATTTT.